Included here is one T cell receptor beta chain sequence, with context. Time point reported: healthy volunteer bleed at 2 weeks. Blood, whole and unfractionated, served as the source for total RNA extraction. The data stem from a study of human T cells and chemical hapten exposure. Study-level background: It was small differences in pooled library volume that mainly caused per-sample TCR yields to vary.

CDR1 is MGHDK, CDR2 SYGVNS, per germline. The CDR3 runs to 12 residues. Trimming at V came to 4 bases and at J to 8 bases, leaving 4 bases not matched to a gene. The library labeled individual cDNA molecules by adding unique molecular identifiers to them. In the study's own analysis: Samples held a median of around 100,000 TCRs, range roughly 23,224–750,000. A single record per CDR3 protein comes from TCRdb applying MiXCR to the RACE reads. The V and J calls follow TCRdb's processing rather than the paper's. The sample has 28,000 or so distinct CDR3 sequences, about 7% seen once. This rearrangement joins TRBV25-1 to TRBJ1-1, with TRBD1 identical over 7 bases. The sequence came from a human donor in good health. Some clones in this sample may be carry-over from other donors' samples. Sequencing was carried out using whole blood. This CDR3 is CASSGGQPEAFF. The CDR3 nucleotides read TGTGCCAGCAGTGGGGGACAGCCGGAAGCTTTCTTT.